What follows are 19 T cell receptor beta chains derived from one specimen sequenced in a study of metastatic and nonmetastatic thyroid tumors. TCRdb used MiXCR to call clones anew from the PCR reads. This table holds 30,000 to 40,000 clones, roughly a third found once. Each patient came to thyroid surgery without any prior treatment (of any kind). The sequenced sample consisted of tumor tissue. These receptor sequences come from a female donor with papillary thyroid cancer or a benign thyroid nodule (not recorded which). Some clones in this sample may be carry-over from other donors' samples.

The rearrangement joins TRBV20-1 to TRBJ2-6; the match to TRBD1 covers 7 bases. V lost 4 bases and J lost 0; bases outside the gene matches: 6. There are 16 residues in the CDR3. Looked up from germline, CDR1 is DFQATT and CDR2 is SNEGSKA (reference sequence). CDR3 bases: TGCAGTGCTATGGACAGGACAGCCTCTGGGGCCAACGTCCTGACTTTC. Protein sequence: CSAMDRTASGANVLTF.

The chain couples TRBV28 to TRBJ2-2, with 12 bases that match TRBD1. The germline V gene encodes CDR1 MDHEN and CDR2 SYDVKM. This CDR3 comprises 17 residues. V shed 9 bases, J shed 4 bases, and the junction held 12 bases outside the gene matches. The CDR3 is CASSSGQGARGTGELFF. CDR3 DNA sequence: TGTGCCAGTTCATCGGGACAGGGGGCGAGGGGCACCGGGGAGCTGTTTTTT.

This sequence joins TRBV27 and TRBJ2-1; D may correspond to TRBD1 or TRBD2 (6 bases each). There are 13 residues in the CDR3. Looked up from germline, CDR1 is MNHEY and CDR2 is SMNVEV (reference sequence). CDR3 amino acids: CASEGGGAPGQFF. The CDR3 nucleotides are TGTGCTAGCGAGGGGGGTGGGGCACCGGGGCAGTTCTTC.

This chain uses TRBV19 with TRBJ1-4; D ambiguous. The length of the CDR3 is 13 residues. The V gene lost 7 bases and the J gene lost 7 bases, with 13 bases spanning the gap. Germline assignment: CDR1 LNHDA and CDR2 SQIVND (reference sequence). The CDR3 nucleotides are TGTGCCAGTACCGAACCTGGGAGTGAAAAACTGTTTTTT. Residues: CASTEPGSEKLFF.

The gene calls are TRBV14 and TRBJ2-3, with no clear D. This CDR3 is built from 15 residues. V lost 6 bases and J lost 2, with 15 bases in between. CDR1 is SGHDN and CDR2 is FVKESK in the germline V gene. CDR3 loop: CASSLAERFTDTQYF. In DNA, the CDR3 is TGTGCCAGCAGTCTTGCGGAAAGGTTCACAGATACGCAGTATTTT.

In this sample, this clone turned up a few times. The CDR3 region is CASRARGGNTEAFF. The CDR3 DNA follows: TGTGCCAGTAGGGCGAGGGGGGGGAACACTGAAGCTTTCTTT. The chain has TRBV19 and TRBJ1-1, with D possibly matching TRBD1 (6 bases). Germline CDR1 LNHDA, CDR2 SQIVND (reference sequence). The CDR3 is 14 residues long. Trimming took off 6 bases at V and 1 base at J, with 12 bases between the two ends.

The genes are TRBV20-1 and TRBJ2-7; unclear D gene. V lost 3 bases, J lost 8 bases, and 11 bases lay in between. The CDR3 has 11 amino acids. Germline-derived CDR1 and CDR2 are DFQATT and SNEGSKA (reference sequence). The CDR3 DNA is TGCAGTGCTAGGTGGGGAAGCAAGCAGTACTTC. The encoded protein is CSARWGSKQYF.

This chain links TRBV6-1 with TRBJ2-7, with 7 bases matching TRBD2. The CDR3 covers 14 residues. V was pared by 3 bases and J by 4 bases, with 6 bases of the junction left unmatched. Per the germline V gene, CDR1 is MNHNS and CDR2 is SASEGT. In DNA, the CDR3 is TGTGCCAGCAGTGAGCAGTGGGGGGGGTACGAGCAGTACTTC. Translated, it gives CASSEQWGGYEQYF.

This clone was seen only once. V is TRBV6-1 and J is TRBJ2-5, with D tentatively TRBD2 (5 bases). Germline V gene lookup returns CDR1 MNHNS and CDR2 SASEGT. V was trimmed by 1 base and J by 4 bases, leaving 13 bases between them. CDR3 size: 15 residues. DNA for the CDR3: TGTGCCAGCAGTGAAGGAGAGGGCCTGGGAGAGACCCAGTACTTC. Its protein product is CASSEGEGLGETQYF.

This clone is a singleton in its sample. V and J are TRBV5-6 and TRBJ1-3; no reliable D call. The V gene lost 2 bases and the J gene lost 7 bases, with 13 bases spanning the gap. In germline, CDR1 is SGHDT, CDR2 YYEEEE. This CDR3 is built from 14 residues. The CDR3 loop reads CASSFGRRVNTIYF. The CDR3 DNA follows: TGTGCCAGCAGCTTCGGCCGACGAGTTAACACCATATATTTT. The entire variable domain, with the rest obtained from reference TRBV5-6 and TRBJ1-3, is as follows: DAGVTQSPTHLIKTRGQQVTLRCSPKSGHDTVSWYQQALGQGPQFIFQYYEEEERQRGNFPDRFSGHQFPNYSSELNVNALLLGDSALYLCASSFGRRVNTIYFGEGSWLTVV.

This clone has more than one count but fewer than ten. The V call is TRBV6-2 or TRBV6-3, the J call TRBJ2-7; 11 nucleotides match TRBD1. V was pared by 6 bases and J by 7 bases, with 8 bases of the junction left unmatched. The CDR3 is 14 residues long. Germline CDR1 is MNHEY and CDR2 is SVGEGT. The CDR3 spells CASRGLGTGGEQYF. As DNA, the CDR3 is TGTGCCAGCAGGGGACTGGGGACAGGGGGAGAGCAGTACTTC.

This chain joins TRBV28 and TRBJ1-5, with D uncertain. The CDR3 totals 13 residues. The V end lost 2 bases, the J end lost 5 bases, and 7 bases lay between the germline ends. Germline V lookup: CDR1 MDHEN, CDR2 SYDVKM. CDR3 DNA sequence: TGTGCCAGCAGTTTAATGGAACATCAGCCCCAGCATTTT. It specifies CASSLMEHQPQHF.

This rearrangement joins TRBV19 to TRBJ1-2, with 7 bases identical to TRBD1. Trimming took 2 bases from V and 7 from J; bases not matched to a gene: 1. Germline CDR1 and CDR2: LNHDA and SQIVND (reference sequence). The CDR3 contains 12 residues. CDR3 loop: CASSIKGAGYTF. Here the CDR3 DNA reads TGTGCCAGTAGTATAAAGGGGGCTGGCTACACCTTC.

V is TRBV11-2 and J is TRBJ2-2; D unresolved. V was pared by 2 bases and J by 7 bases, with 14 bases between. Germline V lookup: CDR1 SGHAT, CDR2 FQNNGV. The CDR3 sequence is 15 residues long. DNA for the CDR3: TGTGCCAGCAGCTTATCCCGTAGGAATCTCGGGGAGCTGTTTTTT. This gives the protein CASSLSRRNLGELFF.

The chain combines TRBV12-3 or TRBV12-4 with TRBJ2-7; 8 nucleotides match TRBD2. The CDR3 length is 14 residues. V was clipped by 7 bases and J by 3 bases; unmatched bases: 8. The chain's CDR3 is CASNAGTSGYEQYF. CDR3 DNA: TGTGCCAGCAACGCGGGTACTAGCGGCTACGAGCAGTACTTC.

This chain joins TRBV19 and TRBJ2-1; D is perhaps TRBD2 (5 bases). The germline CDR1 and CDR2 sequences are LNHDA and SQIVND (reference sequence). V lost 1 base, J lost 8 bases, and 12 bases lay in between. The CDR3 covers 14 residues. The CDR3 nucleotides read TGTGCCAGTAGTATAGGGGCCGAGGGCGATGAGCAGTTCTTC. Its protein is CASSIGAEGDEQFF.

The chain recombines TRBV5-1 with TRBJ2-1, with 8 bases identical to TRBD2. CDR1 is SGHRS, CDR2 YFSETQ, per germline. V lost 4 bases, J lost 7 bases, and 7 bases stayed unmatched. The CDR3 totals 14 residues. In DNA, the CDR3 is TGCGCCAGCAGCACTCTTAGCGGGAAGAATGAGCAGTTCTTC. Protein sequence: CASSTLSGKNEQFF.

V gene TRBV24-1 combines with J gene TRBJ1-5; TRBD1 might be the D (5 bases). CDR3 length: 16 amino acids. V gave up 4 bases and J gave up 1 base, with 13 bases separating them. CDR1 is KGHDR and CDR2 is SFDVKD in the germline V gene. CDR3: CATSDYRGFSNQPQHF. The DNA for the CDR3 is TGTGCCACCAGTGACTATCGGGGGTTCAGCAATCAGCCCCAGCATTTT.

The genes are TRBV5-1 and TRBJ2-7; D perhaps matches TRBD2 (6 bases). CDR1 SGHRS and CDR2 YFSETQ come from the germline V gene. The CDR3 extends over 16 amino acids. V dropped 4 bases and J dropped 0 bases, with 17 bases sitting between them. CDR3 protein: CASSPGAMGPSYEQYF. The CDR3 coding sequence is TGCGCCAGCAGCCCGGGAGCTATGGGGCCCTCCTACGAGCAGTACTTC.